Listed here are 10 T cell receptor beta chains from one sample, sequenced in a study of cytotoxic CD8 clonotypes in ibrutinib-treated CLL. This table comes from immunoSEQ multiplex PCR, and its TCRdb copy is limited to in-frame clones, with some not included. The data show 160,000 or so clones, more than 80% seen once. Specimen: PBMCs, collected after 24 months of ibrutinib treatment. These receptors were taken from a human donor with chronic lymphocytic leukemia.

The chain couples TRBV5-6 to TRBJ2-5; 10 positions agree with TRBD2. The junction had 15 bases not matched to a gene; V was cut back by 6 bases and J by 4 bases. Germline assignment: CDR1 SGHDT and CDR2 YYEEEE. The CDR3 totals 17 residues. CDR3: CASTFSPAGGRGETQYF. The DNA for the CDR3 is TGTGCCAGCACCTTCTCCCCAGCGGGGGGGCGTGGAGAGACCCAGTACTTC.

The V and J genes are TRBV4-1 and TRBJ2-7; weak D call: TRBD2 (7 bases). The germline V gene has CDR1 MGHRA and CDR2 YSYEKL. With 2 bases removed from V and 3 bases from J, the gap between germline ends came to 23 bases. This CDR3 spans 18 amino acids. The CDR3 is CASSQRTFRGRGGYEQYF. The CDR3 region has the DNA TGCGCCAGCAGCCAAAGGACTTTTCGGGGGCGCGGGGGCTACGAGCAGTACTTC.

This clone was seen once. J is TRBJ1-5 and V is TRBV7-2; TRBD1 agrees at 9 bases. Germline trimming cut 5 bases from V and 1 base from J; bases unmatched to any gene: 3. Germline V gene sequence: CDR1 SGHTA, CDR2 FQGNSA. The CDR3 loop spans 15 amino acids. The CDR3 nucleotides read TGTGCCAGCAGCGAGGGACAGGGAAGCAATCAGCCCCAGCATTTT. Its translation: CASSEGQGSNQPQHF.

The J gene is TRBJ1-5, the V gene TRBV29-1; the match to TRBD1 covers 8 bases. J gave up 7 bases and V 6 bases, and 8 bases lay outside the gene matches. The CDR3 runs to 13 residues. Germline loops: CDR1 SQVTM, CDR2 ANQGSEA. CDR3 DNA: TGCAGCGTAACTACAGGGGGTCCACAGCCCCAGCATTTT. Protein product: CSVTTGGPQPQHF.

The chain combines TRBV5-6 with TRBJ1-1, with 8 bases lining up with TRBD1. The CDR3 covers 13 residues. V dropped 5 bases and J dropped 4; count of bases not matched to a gene: 4. Germline CDR1 and CDR2: SGHDT and YYEEEE. Here the CDR3 reads CASRLQGVTEAFF. CDR3 DNA sequence: TGTGCCAGCAGACTACAGGGGGTCACTGAAGCTTTCTTT.

The chain joins TRBV6-5 to TRBJ2-7; the match to TRBD1 covers 8 bases. J was trimmed by 4 bases and V by 6 bases; bases with no gene match: 2. The CDR3 length is 12 residues. Germline V gene lookup returns CDR1 MNHEY and CDR2 SVGAGI. The CDR3 DNA reads TGTGCCAGCAGCCGACAGGGGTACGAGCAGTACTTC. Its protein product is CASSRQGYEQYF.

V and J are TRBV28 and TRBJ2-1; D is unresolved. This CDR3 has 13 amino acids. Germline V gene sequence: CDR1 MDHEN, CDR2 SYDVKM. Trimming removed 5 bases at V and 8 bases at J, with 13 bases between. Here the CDR3 DNA reads TGTGCCAGCAGTGGGCGGCCTGGGGATGAGCAGTTCTTC. As protein: CASSGRPGDEQFF.

The V and J genes are TRBV7-9 and TRBJ1-5; D gene ambiguous. Between the trimmed V and J ends, which lost 3 bases and 7 bases, there was a span of 7 bases. The CDR3 sequence is 12 residues long. Germline CDR1 and CDR2: SEHNR and FQNEAQ (reference sequence). This CDR3 is CASSFEGQPQHF. The CDR3 DNA sequence: TGTGCCAGCAGCTTCGAGGGACAGCCCCAGCATTTT.

The chain couples TRBV25-1 to TRBJ1-6, with D possibly matching TRBD1 (5 bases). The CDR3 runs to 16 residues. Trimming left V 2 bases short and J 7 bases short, with 15 bases between. Looked up from germline, CDR1 is MGHDK and CDR2 is SYGVNS. CDR3 nucleotide sequence: TGTGCCAGCAGTGAACCCGGGGGTCAGGCGAATTCACCCCTCCACTTT. It yields the protein CASSEPGGQANSPLHF.

The J gene is TRBJ2-3, the V gene TRBV7-9, with D tentatively TRBD2 (7 bases). Germline V gene sequence: CDR1 SEHNR, CDR2 FQNEAQ (reference sequence). The CDR3 runs 16 residues. V was cut by 0 bases and J by 5 bases, with 15 bases left in between. CDR3 in amino acids: CASSLALGGQRDTQYF. The CDR3, as DNA: TGTGCCAGCAGCTTAGCGCTCGGGGGGCAGAGAGATACGCAGTATTTT. Supplemented by reference TRBV7-9 and TRBJ2-3, the full variable domain reads DTGVSQNPRHKITKRGQNVTFRCDPISEHNRLYWYRQTLGQGPEFLTYFQNEAQLEKSRLLSDRFSAERPKGSFSTLEIQRTEQGDSAMYLCASSLALGGQRDTQYFGPGTRLTVL.